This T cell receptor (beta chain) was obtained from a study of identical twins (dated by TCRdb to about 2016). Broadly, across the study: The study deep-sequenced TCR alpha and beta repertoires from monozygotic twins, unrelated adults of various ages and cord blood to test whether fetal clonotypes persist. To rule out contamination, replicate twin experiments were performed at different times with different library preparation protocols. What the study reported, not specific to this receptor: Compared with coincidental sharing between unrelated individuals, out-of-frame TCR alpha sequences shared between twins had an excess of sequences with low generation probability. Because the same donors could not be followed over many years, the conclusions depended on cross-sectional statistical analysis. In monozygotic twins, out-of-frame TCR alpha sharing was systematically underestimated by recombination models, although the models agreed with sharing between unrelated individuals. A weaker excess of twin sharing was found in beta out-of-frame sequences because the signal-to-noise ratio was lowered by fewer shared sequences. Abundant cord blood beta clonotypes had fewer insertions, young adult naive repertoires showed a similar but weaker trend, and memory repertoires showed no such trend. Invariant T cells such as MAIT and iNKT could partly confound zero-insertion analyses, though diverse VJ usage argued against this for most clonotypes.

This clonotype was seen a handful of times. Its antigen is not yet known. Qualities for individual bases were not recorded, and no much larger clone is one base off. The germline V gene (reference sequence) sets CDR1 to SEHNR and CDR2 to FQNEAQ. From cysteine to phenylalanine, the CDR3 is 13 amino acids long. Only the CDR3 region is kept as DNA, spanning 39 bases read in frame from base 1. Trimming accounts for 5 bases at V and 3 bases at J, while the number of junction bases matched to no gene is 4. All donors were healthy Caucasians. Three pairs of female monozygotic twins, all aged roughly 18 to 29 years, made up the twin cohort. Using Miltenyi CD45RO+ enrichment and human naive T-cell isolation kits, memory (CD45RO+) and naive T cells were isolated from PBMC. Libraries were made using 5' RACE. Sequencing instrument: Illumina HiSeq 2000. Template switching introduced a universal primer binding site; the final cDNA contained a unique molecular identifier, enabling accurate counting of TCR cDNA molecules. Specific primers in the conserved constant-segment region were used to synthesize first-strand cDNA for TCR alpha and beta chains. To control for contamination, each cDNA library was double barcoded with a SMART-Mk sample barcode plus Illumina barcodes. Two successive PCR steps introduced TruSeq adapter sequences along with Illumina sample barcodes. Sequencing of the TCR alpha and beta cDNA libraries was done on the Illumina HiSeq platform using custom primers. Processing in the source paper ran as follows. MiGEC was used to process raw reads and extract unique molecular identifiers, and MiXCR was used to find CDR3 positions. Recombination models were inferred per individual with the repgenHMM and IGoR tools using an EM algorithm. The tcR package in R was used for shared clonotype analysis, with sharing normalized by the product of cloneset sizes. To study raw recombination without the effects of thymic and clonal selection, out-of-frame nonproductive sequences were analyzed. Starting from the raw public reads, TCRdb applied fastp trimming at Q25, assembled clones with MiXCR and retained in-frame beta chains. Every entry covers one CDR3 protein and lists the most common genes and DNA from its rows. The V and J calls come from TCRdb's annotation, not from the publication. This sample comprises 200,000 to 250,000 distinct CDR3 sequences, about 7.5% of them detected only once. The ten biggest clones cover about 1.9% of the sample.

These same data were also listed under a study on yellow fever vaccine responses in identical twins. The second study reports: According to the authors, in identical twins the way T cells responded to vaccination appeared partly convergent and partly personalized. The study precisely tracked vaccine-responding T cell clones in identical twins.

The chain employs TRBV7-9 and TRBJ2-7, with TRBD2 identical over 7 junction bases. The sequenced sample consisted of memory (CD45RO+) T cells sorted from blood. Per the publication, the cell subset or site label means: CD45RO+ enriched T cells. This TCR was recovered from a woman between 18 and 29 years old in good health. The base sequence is TGTGCCAGCAGCCGGGGGGACCTCTACGAGCAGTACTTC. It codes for CASSRGDLYEQYF.